The text below deals with one TCR beta chain. Its cognate antigen is unknown. Study results and caveats: Tumor Tregs overlapped most with tumor, then blood, naive CD4+ cells. Tumor memory CD4+ T cell TCR gene usage was found to cluster with blood and lymph node memory CD4+ cells and with lymph node naive CD4+ cells.

Germline values: CDR1 LGHNA, CDR2 YNFKEQ. This CDR3 spans 13 amino acids. V lost 6 bases, J lost 6 bases, and 7 bases stayed unmatched. MiXCR was run by TCRdb on the 5' RACE reads, yielding one entry per CDR3 protein. The sample yields nearly 55,000 distinct CDR3 sequences, almost 25% seen once. Naive CD4+ cells had CD25+ Tregs removed. The sequencing sample was made of tumor-infiltrating naive CD4+ T cells sorted from the breast tumor. The subset denotes: naive CD4+ T cells, CD4+CD45RA+CD25-. The clonotype comes from a female donor with breast cancer. J is TRBJ1-2 and V is TRBV4-2, with 7 bases identical to TRBD1. CDR3: CASSTSGTDGYTF. For the CDR3, the DNA is TGTGCCAGCAGTACGTCCGGGACAGATGGCTACACCTTC.